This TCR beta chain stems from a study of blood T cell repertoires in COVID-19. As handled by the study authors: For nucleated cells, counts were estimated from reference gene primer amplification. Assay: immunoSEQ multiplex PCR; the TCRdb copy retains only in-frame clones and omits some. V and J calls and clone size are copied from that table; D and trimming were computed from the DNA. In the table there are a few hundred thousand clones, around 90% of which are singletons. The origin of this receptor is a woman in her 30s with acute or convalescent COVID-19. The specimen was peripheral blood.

In DNA form, the CDR3 reads TGCAGCTCTCGCCTAGCGGGATCAGAGACCCAGTACTTC. Translating it yields CSSRLAGSETQYF. The chain carries TRBV29-1 and TRBJ2-5, with 9 bases fitting TRBD2. With V trimmed by 8 bases and J by 4 bases, 8 bases remained unmatched. This CDR3 is built from 13 residues. The germline V gene encodes CDR1 SQVTM and CDR2 ANQGSEA. The entire variable domain, with the rest obtained from reference TRBV29-1 and TRBJ2-5, is as follows: SAVISQKPSRDICQRGTSLTIQCQVDSQVTMMFWYRQQPGQSLTLIATANQGSEATYESGFVIDKFPISRPNLTFSTLTVSNMSPEDSSIYLCSSRLAGSETQYFGPGTRLLVL.